These 8 T cell receptor beta chains were sequenced from one sample in a study of blood T cell repertoires in COVID-19. Here immunoSEQ multiplex PCR was the method, and the copy in TCRdb shows in-frame clones only, minus some. Of about 62,000 clones listed, more than 85% were seen once; the top ten hold under 1.3%. The sequenced sample was peripheral blood. These receptors all stem from a man between 65 and 85 years old with acute or convalescent COVID-19.

This sequence joins TRBV7-8 and TRBJ2-1; maybe TRBD1 (6 bases). V shed 1 base and J shed 1 base, with 11 bases lying between them. Germline assignment: CDR1 SGHVS and CDR2 FQNEAQ. The CDR3 covers 16 residues. The CDR3 protein is CASSLVRGRSYNEQFF. CDR3 coding DNA: TGTGCCAGCAGCTTAGTTAGGGGGAGATCCTACAATGAGCAGTTCTTC.

The chain has TRBV6-5 and TRBJ2-3, with D maybe TRBD2 (5 bases). CDR3 length equals 15 residues. V lost 4 bases, J lost 3 bases, and 14 bases lay in between. From germline, CDR1 is MNHEY and CDR2 SVGAGI. The CDR3 nucleotides are TGTGCCAGCAGTTGGCGAGGGAGAAAGACAGATACGCAGTATTTT. This translates into CASSWRGRKTDTQYF.

This clone has just one count. V and J are TRBV5-1 and TRBJ1-4, with 7 bases that match TRBD1. Germline V gene data show CDR1 as SGHRS and CDR2 as YFSETQ. The J segment lost 5 bases and the V segment lost 4 bases, leaving 5 bases of the junction unmatched. The CDR3 spans 14 residues. In DNA, the CDR3 is TGCGCCAGCAGCGGCGACAGGGTCAATGAAAAACTGTTTTTT. This codes for CASSGDRVNEKLFF.

V usage is TRBV15 and J usage is TRBJ2-1; weak D call: TRBD2 (5 bases). The CDR3 consists of 15 residues. Germline CDR1 LNHNV, CDR2 YYDKDF (reference sequence). Trimming removed 0 bases from V and 3 bases from J, with 9 bases in between. The CDR3 protein is CATSRDRGNYNEQFF. The CDR3 coding sequence is TGTGCCACCAGCAGAGATCGAGGGAACTACAATGAGCAGTTCTTC.

The V call is TRBV27, the J call TRBJ2-7; 7 nucleotides line up with TRBD2. This CDR3 contains 14 residues. The germline V gene encodes CDR1 MNHEY and CDR2 SMNVEV (reference sequence). V trimming: 3 bases; J trimming: 3 bases; junction bases outside the gene matches: 5. CDR3 sequence (DNA): TGTGCCAGCAGTTTGGGAGGGGTCGGCTACGAGCAGTACTTC. Protein: CASSLGGVGYEQYF.

The V call is TRBV29-1, the J call TRBJ2-1, with 9 bases lining up with TRBD1. V was pared by 7 bases and J by 5 bases, with 6 bases of the junction left unmatched. The V gene's germline CDR1 is SQVTM and CDR2 ANQGSEA. CDR3 length: 13 residues. CDR3 coding DNA: TGCAGCGCCTTTGGGACAGGGAACAATGAGCAGTTCTTC. Residues: CSAFGTGNNEQFF.

This sequence joins TRBV29-1 and TRBJ2-1; maybe TRBD2 (5 bases). Germline values: CDR1 SQVTM, CDR2 ANQGSEA. The CDR3 contains 13 residues. Deletions cut 6 bases from V and 7 bases from J, with 16 bases between. The CDR3 is CSVAGGLLNEQFF. The CDR3, as DNA: TGCAGCGTCGCCGGCGGACTGCTTAATGAGCAGTTCTTC.

The rearrangement joins TRBV5-1 to TRBJ2-3, with 7 bases lining up with TRBD2. Germline V gene data show CDR1 as SGHRS and CDR2 as YFSETQ. The CDR3 contains 15 residues. V dropped 4 bases and J dropped 4; count of bases not matched to a gene: 9. CDR3: CASSPVGRGSDTQYF. The CDR3 nucleotides are TGCGCCAGCAGCCCAGTGGGGCGGGGGTCAGATACGCAGTATTTT.